This passage covers 10 T cell receptor beta chains from one sample sequenced in a study of blood T cell repertoires in COVID-19. Assay used: immunoSEQ multiplex PCR; TCRdb lists only in-frame clones, some missing. The sample includes about 140,000 clones, approximately 90% seen only once; the top ten take 28%. The sequenced sample was peripheral blood. These receptors were obtained from a human donor in a cohort sampled during active COVID-19.

This chain uses TRBV5-1 with TRBJ2-1; TRBD1 aligns across 7 bases. The CDR3 is made up of 17 amino acids. V lost 0 bases, J lost 4 bases, and 10 bases stayed unmatched. Germline values: CDR1 SGHRS, CDR2 YFSETQ. CDR3 loop: CASSLAQGPTSYNEQFF. The CDR3 bases are TGCGCCAGCAGCTTGGCACAGGGGCCAACTTCATACAATGAGCAGTTCTTC.

The chain links TRBV3-1 (or the pseudogene TRBV3-2) to TRBJ1-5, with D possibly being TRBD1 (6 bases). V lost 2 bases and J lost 7, with 6 bases in between. Germline-derived CDR1 and CDR2 are LGHDT and YNNKEL (reference sequence). The CDR3 is 12 residues long. CDR3 region: CASSQTGQPQHF. The CDR3 DNA reads as TGTGCCAGCAGCCAAACAGGGCAGCCCCAGCATTTT.

The sample holds one count of this clone. The genes are TRBV30 and TRBJ1-1, with D uncertain. Germline CDR1 is GTSNPN and CDR2 is SVGIG (reference sequence). CDR3 size: 14 residues. Between the trimmed V and J ends, which lost 0 bases and 0 bases, there was a span of 8 bases. The CDR3 nucleotides read TGTGCCTGGAGTGTAGCCCCCATGAACACTGAAGCTTTCTTT. Its translation is CAWSVAPMNTEAFF.

In its sample, this clone was seen a few times. The chain is built from TRBV5-6 and TRBJ1-1, with D perhaps matching TRBD1 (6 bases). Trimming took 0 bases from V and 11 from J, leaving 14 bases between them. Germline assignment: CDR1 SGHDT and CDR2 YYEEEE. The length of the CDR3 is 13 residues. This CDR3 is CASSLGDTQAAFF. CDR3 nucleotide sequence: TGTGCCAGCAGCTTGGGGGACACCCAAGCGGCTTTCTTT.

The gene calls are TRBV3-1 (or the pseudogene TRBV3-2) and TRBJ2-7; D may be TRBD1 (8 bases). The CDR3 spans 15 residues. Per germline, CDR1 LGHDT and CDR2 YNNKEL (reference sequence). V was cut by 4 bases and J by 4 bases, with 17 bases left in between. CDR3: CASSPFTGGAYEQYF. The CDR3 DNA reads TGTGCCAGCAGCCCTTTTACAGGGGGGGCTTACGAGCAGTACTTC.

The V call is TRBV7-2, the J call TRBJ2-1; D call uncertain. This CDR3 has 14 amino acids. Germline values: CDR1 SGHTA, CDR2 FQGNSA. V was clipped by 5 bases and J by 4 bases, with 12 bases between them. CDR3 in amino acids: CASSPYTRYNEQFF. The CDR3 DNA follows: TGTGCCAGCAGCCCTTATACCAGATACAATGAGCAGTTCTTC.

The J gene is TRBJ2-7, the V gene TRBV27; 9 bases map to TRBD1. There are 14 residues in the CDR3. Trimming cost V 4 bases and J 3 bases; bases outside gene matches: 4. Germline CDR1 and CDR2: MNHEY and SMNVEV (reference sequence). The CDR3 region is CASSSPGQGYEQYF. The DNA for the CDR3 is TGTGCCAGCAGTTCTCCGGGACAGGGCTACGAGCAGTACTTC.

The rearrangement uses TRBV3-1 (or the pseudogene TRBV3-2) and TRBJ1-3, with D unclear. This CDR3 region has 17 residues. V was shortened by 4 bases and J by 1 base, with 17 bases between the two germline ends. The germline V gene encodes CDR1 LGHDT and CDR2 YNNKEL (reference sequence). The CDR3 protein is CASSPPFERGSGNTIYF. The DNA of the CDR3 is TGTGCCAGCAGCCCCCCTTTTGAACGGGGATCTGGAAACACCATATATTTT.

The V and J genes are TRBV5-1 and TRBJ2-1; D possibly corresponds to TRBD1 (6 bases). Germline lookup yields CDR1 SGHRS and CDR2 YFSETQ. The V end lost 3 bases, the J end lost 1 base, and 11 bases lay between the germline ends. The CDR3 extends over 15 amino acids. The CDR3 sequence is CASSSRTASYNEQFF. The CDR3 DNA reads TGCGCCAGCAGCTCCCGGACAGCATCCTACAATGAGCAGTTCTTC.

The chain carries TRBV6-6 and TRBJ2-1, with 10 bases identical to TRBD2. V was clipped by 7 bases and J by 6 bases; unmatched bases: 12. The CDR3 is 16 amino acids. CDR1 and CDR2 (germline): MNHNY, SVGAGI (reference sequence). Written as DNA, the CDR3 is TGTGCCAGCAACCACGGGAGCGGGGGGGCGACCAATGAGCAGTTCTTC. This codes for CASNHGSGGATNEQFF.